The 20 T cell receptor beta chains below all came from one sample that was sequenced in a study of T-cell memory formation after mild COVID-19. MiXCR, applied by TCRdb to the 5' RACE reads, yields one record per CDR3 protein. This table has more than 250,000 distinct CDR3 sequences, 15% to 20% appearing once. Sequenced input: PBMCs or a T cell subset sorted from them (not recorded which). These receptors all come from a young man who had mild COVID-19 (a few samples of this study predate the infection). Cell type and time point are not known.

V and J are TRBV7-9 and TRBJ2-5, with 10 nucleotides matching TRBD1. This CDR3 is 14 amino acids long. Germline V CDR1 and CDR2: SEHNR, FQNEAQ (reference sequence). V lost 5 bases, J lost 4 bases, and 4 bases stayed unmatched. The CDR3 loop reads CASSQRQGAETQYF. The CDR3, as DNA: TGTGCCAGCAGCCAGCGACAGGGGGCAGAGACCCAGTACTTC.

The rearrangement joins TRBV6-6 to TRBJ2-5; D is perhaps TRBD1 or TRBD2 (5 bases each). The V end was cut by 8 bases, the J end by 4 bases, with 11 bases between. There are 12 residues in the CDR3. The V gene's germline CDR1 is MNHNY and CDR2 SVGAGI (reference sequence). In DNA form, the CDR3 reads TGTGCCAGCTCAGGGAGTTTAGAGACCCAGTACTTC. It yields the protein CASSGSLETQYF.

The J gene is TRBJ1-6, the V gene TRBV4-3; 7 bases map to TRBD1. Germline CDR1 LGHNA, CDR2 YSLEER. The V and J ends lost 1 base and 10 bases, in that order; junction bases with no gene match: 7. The CDR3 totals 15 residues. CDR3 in amino acids: CASSQVPGGISPLHF. The CDR3 region has the DNA TGCGCCAGCAGCCAAGTGCCAGGGGGGATATCACCCCTCCACTTT.

CDR3: CSVEGHNSGNTIYF. The CDR3 DNA follows: TGCAGCGTTGAGGGACACAACTCTGGAAACACCATATATTTT. The rearrangement links TRBV29-1 to TRBJ1-3; D might be TRBD1 (6 bases). V was pared by 3 bases and J by 0 bases, with 9 bases between. The germline gives CDR1 SQVTM, CDR2 ANQGSEA. The CDR3 has 14 residues.

The CDR3 coding sequence is TGTGCCTGGAGTGTTGGACTCTATGGCTACACCTTC. It specifies CAWSVGLYGYTF. V usage is TRBV30 and J usage is TRBJ1-2; D not certain. Trimming cost V 0 bases and J 4 bases, with 6 bases left between them. The CDR3 loop spans 12 amino acids. Germline values: CDR1 GTSNPN, CDR2 SVGIG (reference sequence).

The chain uses TRBV6-1 and TRBJ1-5; no definite D call. The ends were cut back, 2 bases at V and 13 bases at J, with 12 bases in the middle. Per the germline V gene, CDR1 is MNHNS and CDR2 is SASEGT. The CDR3 contains 12 residues. CDR3 protein: CASSENNGPQHF. The CDR3 region has the DNA TGTGCCAGCAGTGAAAATAACGGGCCGCAGCATTTT.

This clonotype was recorded only once. V and J are TRBV10-3 and TRBJ2-1; 8 bases fit TRBD2. Germline-derived CDR1 and CDR2 are ENHRY and SYGVKD. CDR3 length: 14 amino acids. V lost 6 bases, J lost 4 bases, and 5 bases stayed unmatched. The CDR3 region has the DNA TGTGCCATCAGCGAGATAGCGGGGTACAATGAGCAGTTCTTC. As protein: CAISEIAGYNEQFF.

J is TRBJ2-5 and V is TRBV20-1, with TRBD2 identical over 8 bases. This CDR3 is built from 15 residues. Germline CDR1 DFQATT, CDR2 SNEGSKA (reference sequence). With 3 bases clipped from V and 7 bases from J, the junction kept 13 bases outside the gene matches. The CDR3 nucleotides are TGCAGTGCTAGTGGTTCGGGGGGGTCCCTCGGGACCCAGTACTTC. Translated, it gives CSASGSGGSLGTQYF.

This clonotype was observed a handful of times. The chain recombines TRBV10-3 with TRBJ2-3; D may be TRBD1 (6 bases). The CDR3 loop spans 17 amino acids. V was shortened by 3 bases and J by 5 bases, with 21 bases between the two germline ends. Germline loops: CDR1 ENHRY, CDR2 SYGVKD. CDR3 sequence reads: CAISDNPGHLSGDTQYF. In nucleotides, the CDR3 is TGTGCCATCAGTGATAATCCGGGACACCTCAGTGGAGATACGCAGTATTTT.

This clonotype was picked up a small number of times. V and J are TRBV6-6 and TRBJ1-5, with a possible D match to TRBD1 (5 bases). The CDR3 spans 13 residues. The V and J ends lost 4 bases and 10 bases respectively, with 14 bases between them. Germline V gene data show CDR1 as MNHNY and CDR2 as SVGAGI (reference sequence). CDR3 bases: TGTGCCAGCAGTTGGGGGGAATCTCGCCCCCAGCATTTT. This codes for CASSWGESRPQHF.

The rearrangement joins TRBV27 to TRBJ2-7; D might be TRBD1 (5 bases). The CDR3 loop spans 13 amino acids. Germline values: CDR1 MNHEY, CDR2 SMNVEV (reference sequence). V was clipped by 6 bases and J by 6 bases, with 15 bases between them. CDR3 region: CASRGQGKAEQYF. The DNA for the CDR3 is TGTGCCAGCAGGGGGCAGGGTAAGGCCGAGCAGTACTTC.

This clonotype was recorded many times. CDR3 coding DNA: TGTGCCAGCAGCTTAACCGTATATGGCTACACCTTC. Translating gives CASSLTVYGYTF. The gene calls are TRBV5-6 and TRBJ1-2; D gene ambiguous. Germline V CDR1 and CDR2: SGHDT, YYEEEE. V was shortened by 2 bases and J by 5 bases, with 7 bases between the two germline ends. The CDR3 is 12 residues long.

The rearrangement uses TRBV19 and TRBJ2-1; 7 nucleotides align to TRBD2. CDR1 LNHDA and CDR2 SQIVND come from the germline V gene (reference sequence). The CDR3 runs to 13 residues. The V and J ends lost 4 bases and 6 bases, in that order; junction bases with no gene match: 3. The CDR3 bases are TGTGCCAGTAGTAAGCGGACTAGCAATGAGCAGTTCTTC. It encodes CASSKRTSNEQFF.

The sample holds a few counts of this clonotype. The gene calls are TRBV7-3 and TRBJ2-3, with 7 bases lining up with TRBD2. The V gene's germline CDR1 is SGHTA and CDR2 FQGTGA. There are 17 residues in the CDR3. J lost 3 bases, V lost 0 bases, and 9 bases had no gene match. The CDR3 DNA follows: TGTGCCAGCAGCTTAACGCTAAGACAGCGGGGTACAGATACGCAGTATTTT. It codes for CASSLTLRQRGTDTQYF.

This clonotype came up a few times. The chain has TRBV5-1 and TRBJ2-3, with D unclear. The CDR3 runs to 14 residues. The germline gives CDR1 SGHRS, CDR2 YFSETQ. V lost 5 bases and J lost 3, with 13 bases in between. The CDR3 nucleotides are TGCGCCAGCAGACAAGGGCGCCAGACAGATACGCAGTATTTT. Translated, it gives CASRQGRQTDTQYF. Supplemented by reference TRBV5-1 and TRBJ2-3, the full variable domain reads KAGVTQTPRYLIKTRGQQVTLSCSPISGHRSVSWYQQTPGQGLQFLFEYFSETQRNKGNFPGRFSGRQFSNSRSEMNVSTLELGDSALYLCASRQGRQTDTQYFGPGTRLTVL.

This clonotype was counted ten times or more. The CDR3 sequence is CASSQPTRRQGLRGYTF. CDR3 nucleotides: TGCGCCAGCAGCCAACCTACCCGTCGACAGGGACTGAGGGGCTACACCTTC. The chain combines TRBV4-1 with TRBJ1-2; 7 nucleotides line up with TRBD1. The ends lost 2 bases at V and 8 bases at J; junction bases unmatched: 17. The CDR3 is 17 residues long. The V gene's germline CDR1 is MGHRA and CDR2 YSYEKL.

V and J are TRBV24-1 and TRBJ2-3; no definite D call. The CDR3 has 13 amino acids. Between the trimmed V and J ends, which lost 7 bases and 0 bases, there was a span of 7 bases. Per germline, CDR1 KGHDR and CDR2 SFDVKD. CDR3 sequence: CATSSSSTDTQYF. The CDR3 DNA sequence: TGTGCCACCAGCTCATCTAGCACAGATACGCAGTATTTT.

This clonotype has more than one count but fewer than ten. The rearrangement links TRBV5-1 to TRBJ2-6; D is unclear. Trimming removed 4 bases from V and 0 bases from J, with 11 bases in between. This CDR3 region has 16 residues. Per germline, CDR1 SGHRS and CDR2 YFSETQ. In DNA form, the CDR3 reads TGCGCCAGCAGCCCGATCGAGTTCTCTGGGGCCAACGTCCTGACTTTC. Its translation is CASSPIEFSGANVLTF.

The V and J genes are TRBV5-1 and TRBJ1-3, with D perhaps TRBD1 (5 bases). Germline V gives CDR1 SGHRS, CDR2 YFSETQ. V was shortened by 3 bases and J by 0 bases, with 7 bases between the two germline ends. CDR3 length: 14 amino acids. The CDR3 nucleotides are TGCGCCAGCAGCTGGGACGACTCTGGAAACACCATATATTTT. Its translation is CASSWDDSGNTIYF.

This clonotype was observed a handful of times. The J gene is TRBJ2-1, the V gene TRBV24-1; D might be TRBD1 (6 bases). The length of the CDR3 is 15 residues. V was cut by 0 bases and J by 7 bases, with 12 bases left in between. Germline V CDR1 and CDR2: KGHDR, SFDVKD. The CDR3 nucleotides are TGTGCCACCAGTGATTTGCGAGGCAGGGGAAATGAGCAGTTCTTC. This translates into CATSDLRGRGNEQFF.